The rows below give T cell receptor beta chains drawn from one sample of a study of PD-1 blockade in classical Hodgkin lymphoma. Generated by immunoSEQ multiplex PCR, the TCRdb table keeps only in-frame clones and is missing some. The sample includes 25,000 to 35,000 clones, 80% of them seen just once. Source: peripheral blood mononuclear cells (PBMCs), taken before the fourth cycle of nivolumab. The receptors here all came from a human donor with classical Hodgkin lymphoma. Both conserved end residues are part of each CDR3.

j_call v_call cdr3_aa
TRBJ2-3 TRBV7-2 CASSPIPTSTQYF
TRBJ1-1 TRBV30 CAWSVRAGRNTEAFF
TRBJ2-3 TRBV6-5 CASSYAGVGTDTQYF
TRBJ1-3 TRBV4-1 CASSQTGGTGRHSGNTIYF
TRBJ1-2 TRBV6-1 CASSGRVLDGYTF
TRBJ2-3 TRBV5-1 CASNRDREVDTQYF
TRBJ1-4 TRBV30 CAWSVLGSNEKLFF
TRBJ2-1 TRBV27 CASSRSGAYNEQFF
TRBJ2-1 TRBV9 CASSEGLAGVHEQFF
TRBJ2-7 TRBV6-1 CASSEFWGSYEQYF
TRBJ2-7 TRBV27 CASSSWGGVTSYEQYF
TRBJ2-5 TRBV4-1 CASSQAPSAVQETQYF
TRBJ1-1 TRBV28 CASKSQTYTEAFF
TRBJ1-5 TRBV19 CASGPTGGLPQHF
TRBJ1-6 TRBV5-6 CASSLRGNSYNSPLHF
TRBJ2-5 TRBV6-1 CASSESGNQETQYF
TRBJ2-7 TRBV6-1 CASSAGNTYEQYF
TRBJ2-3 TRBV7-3 CASSTLGSTQYF
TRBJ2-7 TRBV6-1 CASRELAGSYEQYF
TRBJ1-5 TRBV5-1 CASSLTTGQPQHF
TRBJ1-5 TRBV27 CASRTGNSNQPQHF
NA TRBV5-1 CASSLLQGYEQYF